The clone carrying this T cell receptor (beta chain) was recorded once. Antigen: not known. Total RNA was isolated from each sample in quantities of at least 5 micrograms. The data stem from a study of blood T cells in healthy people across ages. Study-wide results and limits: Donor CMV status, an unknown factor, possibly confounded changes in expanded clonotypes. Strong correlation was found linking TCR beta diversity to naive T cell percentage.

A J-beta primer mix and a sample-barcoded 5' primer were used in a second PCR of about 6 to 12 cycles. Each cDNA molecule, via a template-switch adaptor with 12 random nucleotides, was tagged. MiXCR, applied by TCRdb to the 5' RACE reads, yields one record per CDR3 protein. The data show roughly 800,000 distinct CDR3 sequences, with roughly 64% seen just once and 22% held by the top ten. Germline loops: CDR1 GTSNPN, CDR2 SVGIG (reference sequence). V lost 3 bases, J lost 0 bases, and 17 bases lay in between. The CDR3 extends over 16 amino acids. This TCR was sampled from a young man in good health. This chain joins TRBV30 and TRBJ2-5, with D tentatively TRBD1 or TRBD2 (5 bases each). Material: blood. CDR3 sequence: CAWSPILGGYQETQYF. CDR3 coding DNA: TGTGCCTGGAGCCCAATCCTTGGGGGTTACCAAGAGACCCAGTACTTC.